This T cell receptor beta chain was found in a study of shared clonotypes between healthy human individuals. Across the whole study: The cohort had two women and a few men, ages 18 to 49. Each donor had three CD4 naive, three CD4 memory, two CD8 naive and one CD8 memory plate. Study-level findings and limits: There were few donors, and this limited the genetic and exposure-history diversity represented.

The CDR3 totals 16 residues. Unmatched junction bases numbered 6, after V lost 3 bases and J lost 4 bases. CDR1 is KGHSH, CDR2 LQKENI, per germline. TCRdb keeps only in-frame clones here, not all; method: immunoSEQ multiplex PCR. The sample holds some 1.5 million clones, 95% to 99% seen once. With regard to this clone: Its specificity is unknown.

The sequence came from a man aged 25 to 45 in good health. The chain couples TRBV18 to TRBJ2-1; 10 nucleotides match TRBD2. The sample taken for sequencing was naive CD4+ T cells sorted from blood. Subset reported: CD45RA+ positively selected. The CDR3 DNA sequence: TGTGCCAGCTCACCGTGGGGGACTAGCGTATACAATGAGCAGTTCTTC. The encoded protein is CASSPWGTSVYNEQFF.